These 22 T cell receptor beta chains came from one sample sequenced in a study of CD8 T cells in Susac syndrome. It was with random hexamers that roughly 0.45 to 1 ug RNA was reverse transcribed. TCRdb redid the calling of the immunoSEQ multiplex PCR reads with MiXCR, one entry per CDR3 protein. The profile covers about 300,000 distinct CDR3 sequences, with around 91% appearing a single time and 0.18% taken by the ten largest. The sample consisted of CD8+ T cells from PBMCs. These receptors came from a human donor with multiple sclerosis.

V gene TRBV4-2 combines with J gene TRBJ1-4; TRBD1 might be the D (5 bases). The germline gives CDR1 LGHNA, CDR2 YNFKEQ. This CDR3 region has 16 residues. The V end was cut by 3 bases, the J end by 8 bases, with 19 bases between. The CDR3 DNA sequence: TGTGCCAGCAGCCAGGGGACCCTTACGGGGGAGGAAAAACTGTTTTTT. Its translation: CASSQGTLTGEEKLFF.

This clonotype is a singleton in its sample. V is TRBV20-1 and J is TRBJ2-7; 8 bases map to TRBD1. V lost 0 bases and J lost 3; bases outside the gene matches: 7. CDR3 length equals 15 residues. Germline-derived CDR1 and CDR2 are DFQATT and SNEGSKA (reference sequence). The CDR3 DNA is TGCAGTGCTAGAGATAATAGACAGGGGCTCTACGAGCAGTACTTC. Its translation: CSARDNRQGLYEQYF.

The chain links TRBV28 to TRBJ1-5; D possibly corresponds to TRBD1 (5 bases). The V end was cut by 7 bases, the J end by 1 base, with 17 bases between. The germline CDR1 and CDR2 sequences are MDHEN and SYDVKM. The CDR3 runs 16 residues. This CDR3 is CASTDPGALSNQPQHF. CDR3 coding DNA: TGTGCCAGCACCGATCCCGGGGCCCTAAGCAATCAGCCCCAGCATTTT.

This clonotype was recorded only once. The J gene is TRBJ2-3, the V gene TRBV7-9; D unresolved. Trimming removed 8 bases at V and 0 bases at J, with 9 bases between. The CDR3 runs to 13 residues. Germline lookup yields CDR1 SEHNR and CDR2 FQNEAQ (reference sequence). This CDR3 reads CASPPTSTDTQYF. In nucleotides, the CDR3 is TGTGCCAGCCCCCCCACAAGCACAGATACGCAGTATTTT.

This clonotype was detected only once. The V call is TRBV9, the J call TRBJ1-4, with TRBD1 identical over 8 bases. The CDR3 runs 14 residues. J gave up 6 bases and V 3 bases, and 4 bases lay outside the gene matches. Germline CDR1 and CDR2: SGDLS and YYNGEE. CDR3 amino acids: CASSAAGGDEKLFF. Written as DNA, the CDR3 is TGTGCCAGCAGCGCTGCAGGGGGCGATGAAAAACTGTTTTTT.

J is TRBJ2-7 and V is TRBV11-2, with D tentatively TRBD1 (6 bases). Germline CDR1 reads SGHAT; CDR2 reads FQNNGV. V was trimmed by 3 bases and J by 6 bases, leaving 12 bases between them. The CDR3 runs 13 residues. CDR3 amino acids: CASSFGTLLEQYF. CDR3 sequence (DNA): TGTGCCAGCAGCTTCGGGACACTTCTCGAGCAGTACTTC.

The chain is built from TRBV23-1 and TRBJ2-5; TRBD1 agrees at 7 bases. TRBV23-1 is an ORF, with its function uncertain. V trimming: 7 bases; J trimming: 1 base; junction bases outside the gene matches: 12. This CDR3 comprises 16 residues. The CDR3 sequence: CASTCSSRDSQETQYF. The CDR3 DNA sequence: TGCGCCAGCACCTGCTCATCCAGGGACAGCCAAGAGACCCAGTACTTC.

In the case of this clonotype: No conserved phenylalanine or tryptophan ends this CDR3, so it is likely a read error. The CDR3 nucleotides read TGTGCCAGCAGTTTCCGGTCGGCCTACGAGCAGTACCTC. The encoded protein is CASSFRSAYEQYL. This chain links TRBV27 with TRBJ2-7, with no clear D. CDR1 MNHEY and CDR2 SMNVEV come from the germline V gene (reference sequence). CDR3 size: 13 residues. The V gene lost 3 bases and the J gene lost 2 bases, with 8 bases spanning the gap.

This clonotype was observed a single time. The chain is built from TRBV20-1 and TRBJ2-1; perhaps TRBD2 as D (6 bases). The CDR3 length is 13 residues. V lost 8 bases and J lost 4, with 15 bases in between. Germline assignment: CDR1 DFQATT and CDR2 SNEGSKA (reference sequence). The CDR3 DNA follows: TGCAGTCGCATTAAGGGGACTTACAATGAGCAGTTCTTC. Translating it yields CSRIKGTYNEQFF.

The chain has TRBV5-1 and TRBJ2-3; D gene ambiguous. Germline CDR1 and CDR2: SGHRS and YFSETQ. Trimming removed 10 bases from V and 5 bases from J, with 11 bases in between. The CDR3 spans 11 residues. Here the CDR3 reads CAASLGDTQYF. The CDR3 nucleotides are TGCGCCGCCAGCTTGGGAGATACGCAGTATTTT. The full variable domain, rest sourced from reference TRBV5-1 and TRBJ2-3, is KAGVTQTPRYLIKTRGQQVTLSCSPISGHRSVSWYQQTPGQGLQFLFEYFSETQRNKGNFPGRFSGRQFSNSRSEMNVSTLELGDSALYLCAASLGDTQYFGPGTRLTVL.

J is TRBJ2-7 and V is TRBV3-1; no definite D call. Trimming stripped 1 base from V and 0 bases from J, with 7 bases between. There are 14 residues in the CDR3. The germline CDR1 and CDR2 sequences are LGHDT and YNNKEL (reference sequence). CDR3 sequence: CASSQGISSYEQYF. For the CDR3, the DNA is TGTGCCAGCAGCCAAGGAATCAGCTCCTACGAGCAGTACTTC.

V is TRBV6-2 or TRBV6-3 and J is TRBJ2-7; TRBD1 aligns across 9 bases. The J segment lost 4 bases and the V segment lost 4 bases, leaving 5 bases of the junction unmatched. CDR1 is MNHEY, CDR2 SVGEGT, per germline. The CDR3 totals 14 residues. The CDR3 region has the DNA TGTGCCAGCAGTTTATTGGACAGGGGATACGAGCAGTACTTC. This encodes CASSLLDRGYEQYF.

V gene TRBV28 combines with J gene TRBJ2-3; 7 nucleotides match TRBD1. Trimming at V came to 5 bases and at J to 5 bases, leaving 10 bases not matched to a gene. The CDR3 extends over 15 amino acids. Germline CDR1 is MDHEN and CDR2 is SYDVKM. Here the CDR3 reads CASSRFGQVEDTQYF. The DNA for the CDR3 is TGTGCCAGCAGTCGTTTCGGACAGGTAGAAGATACGCAGTATTTT.

This clonotype was detected only once. The CDR3 loop reads CAWSGIGQYF. As DNA, the CDR3 is TGTGCCTGGAGTGGTATCGGGCAGTACTTC. J is TRBJ2-7 and V is TRBV30; D gene ambiguous. CDR1 GTSNPN and CDR2 SVGIG come from the germline V gene (reference sequence). The CDR3 consists of 10 residues. Trimming removed 1 base from V and 9 bases from J, with 7 bases in between.

This clonotype was recorded only once. V is TRBV15 and J is TRBJ1-1; D gene ambiguous. This CDR3 contains 12 residues. Germline assignment: CDR1 LNHNV and CDR2 YYDKDF (reference sequence). V was clipped by 1 base and J by 7 bases, with 7 bases between them. The CDR3 nucleotides are TGTGCCACCAGCAGAGGCGGGGATGAAGCTTTCTTT. This gives the protein CATSRGGDEAFF.

The CDR3 reads CSVGPGANIQYF. CDR3 bases: TGCAGCGTTGGTCCGGGGGCGAACATTCAGTACTTC. The V gene is TRBV29-1, the J gene TRBJ2-4, with D possibly being TRBD1 or TRBD2 (6 bases each). This CDR3 region has 12 residues. Germline CDR1 and CDR2: SQVTM and ANQGSEA. Trimming cost V 4 bases and J 7 bases, with 11 bases left between them.

The chain has TRBV15 and TRBJ2-2; the D is unclear. Per the germline V gene, CDR1 is LNHNV and CDR2 is YYDKDF (reference sequence). The CDR3 spans 13 residues. The germline V and J ends were trimmed by 2 bases and 6 bases, with 7 bases remaining between them. The CDR3 region has the DNA TGTGCCACCAGCAGAAGAAACGCCGGGGAGCTGTTTTTT. As protein: CATSRRNAGELFF. The full variable domain, with the rest looked up from reference TRBV15 and TRBJ2-2, is DAMVIQNPRYQVTQFGKPVTLSCSQTLNHNVMYWYQQKSSQAPKLLFHYYDKDFNNEADTPDNFQSRRPNTSFCFLDIRSPGLGDTAMYLCATSRRNAGELFFGEGSRLTVL.

DNA for the CDR3: TGTGCCAGCAGTGAGACATACTCTAGCACAGATACGCAGTATTTT. This translates into CASSETYSSTDTQYF. The rearrangement links TRBV27 to TRBJ2-3; D is undetermined. V was clipped by 5 bases and J by 0 bases, with 12 bases between them. Per the germline V gene, CDR1 is MNHEY and CDR2 is SMNVEV (reference sequence). This CDR3 region has 15 residues.

This chain uses TRBV11-2 with TRBJ1-5, with D perhaps matching TRBD1 (5 bases). Trimming pared 1 base from V and 7 bases from J, leaving 11 bases between. Germline CDR1 and CDR2: SGHAT and FQNNGV. This CDR3 is 14 amino acids long. CDR3 in DNA: TGTGCCAGCAGCTTAGGAGGGGAGTACCAGCCCCAGCATTTT. Translation: CASSLGGEYQPQHF.

The V gene is TRBV20-1, the J gene TRBJ2-4; no firm D call. This CDR3 is 12 amino acids long. Germline lookup yields CDR1 DFQATT and CDR2 SNEGSKA (reference sequence). The V gene lost 5 bases and the J gene lost 7 bases, with 12 bases spanning the gap. Here the CDR3 reads CSAPYLGNIQYF. The CDR3, as DNA: TGCAGTGCTCCGTATCTGGGGAACATTCAGTACTTC.

The gene calls are TRBV28 and TRBJ2-1, with D unclear. The CDR3 has 15 amino acids. Germline V gene data show CDR1 as MDHEN and CDR2 as SYDVKM. V lost 7 bases to trimming and J lost 9 bases, with 22 bases between them. The CDR3 here is CASTDGFSLGGEQFF. CDR3 nucleotides: TGTGCCAGCACAGACGGTTTTTCGCTTGGTGGTGAGCAGTTCTTC. Looking up the rest from reference TRBV28 and TRBJ2-1 gives the full variable domain: DVKVTQSSRYLVKRTGEKVFLECVQDMDHENMFWYRQDPGLGLRLIYFSYDVKMKEKGDIPEGYSVSREKKERFSLILESASTNQTSMYLCASTDGFSLGGEQFFGPGTRLTVL.

The chain carries TRBV28 and TRBJ2-5; the D gene is possibly TRBD1 (6 bases). Germline CDR1 reads MDHEN; CDR2 reads SYDVKM. V was trimmed by 11 bases and J by 1 base, leaving 14 bases between them. The CDR3 contains 13 residues. The CDR3 loop reads CACGQFAQETQYF. The CDR3 bases are TGTGCCTGTGGACAGTTTGCCCAAGAGACCCAGTACTTC.